Given below is one T cell receptor (beta chain) in context. The antigen is unknown. The CDR3 length is 13 residues. After removal of 7 bases from V and 4 bases from J, the junction contained 4 bases not matched to a gene. Germline CDR1 is SGHRS and CDR2 is YFSETQ. PCR primers comprised 60 Vbeta and 13 Jbeta primers. Assay: immunoSEQ multiplex PCR; the TCRdb copy retains only in-frame clones and omits some. The data show 130,000 or so clones, roughly 80% seen once. This record comes from a study of cytomegalovirus exposure and HLA in healthy donors. Whole-study context: From 190 million or so T cells, an earlier analysis saw approximately 110 million unique TCR beta sequences.

The study's findings and limits: Presence/absence analyses took donor sequencing depth as roughly uniform. A few V segments could not be told apart, such as TRBV6-2 and TRBV6-3, and were left out. In an earlier analysis, about 87% or about 30%: the productive usage of most TCR beta V segments.

The material sequenced was PBMCs. The V call is TRBV5-1, the J call TRBJ2-1; 8 nucleotides line up with TRBD2. The receptor was derived from a man aged 35 to 55 in good health and CMV-seronegative. This CDR3 is CASAGGGYNEQFF. The CDR3 bases are TGCGCCAGCGCCGGGGGGGGTTACAATGAGCAGTTCTTC.